This T cell receptor (beta chain) was found in a study of breast tumors, draining lymph nodes, adjacent tissues. One entry per CDR3 protein, called by TCRdb with MiXCR from the multiplex PCR reads. The sample holds some 130,000 distinct CDR3 sequences, about a fifth seen once. On this clonotype: A clone one base away is much larger, so this may be a read error.

Samples came from axillary lymph nodes draining the breast cancer. The CDR3 is 11 amino acids. V lost 8 bases, J lost 3 bases, and 8 bases lay in between. The germline V gene encodes CDR1 SNHLY and CDR2 FYNNEI. V gene TRBV2 combines with J gene TRBJ2-7; D is undetermined. This sequence was found in a female donor with breast cancer. Some clones in this sample may be carry-over from other donors' samples. Material: axillary lymph node tissue. CDR3 in DNA: TGTGCCAGCGGTGCCAACTACGAGCAGTACTTC. Translated: CASGANYEQYF. Supplemented by reference TRBV2 and TRBJ2-7, the full variable domain reads EPEVTQTPSHQVTQMGQEVILRCVPISNHLYFYWYRQILGQKVEFLVSFYNNEISEKSEIFDDQFSVERPDGSNFTLKIRSTKLEDSAMYFCASGANYEQYFGPGTRLTVT.